Each of the 26 T cell receptor beta chains below was sequenced from the same sample in a study of OX40 agonist ivuxolimab in advanced cancers. Generated by immunoSEQ multiplex PCR, the TCRdb table keeps only in-frame clones and is missing some. The data show some 80,000 clones, more than 70% seen once. The material sequenced was CD4+ or CD8+ T cells sorted from blood, taken in a trial of the OX40 agonist ivuxolimab. Receptors were obtained from an adult with an advanced solid tumor such as melanoma, head and neck, liver or kidney cancer.

The chain recombines TRBV19 with TRBJ2-5; 9 bases align to TRBD2. The V and J ends lost 3 bases and 5 bases, in that order; junction bases with no gene match: 10. The CDR3 is made up of 16 amino acids. Germline assignment: CDR1 LNHDA and CDR2 SQIVND (reference sequence). CDR3 sequence reads: CASSIGGGAGDETQYF. The DNA of the CDR3 is TGTGCCAGTAGTATCGGCGGGGGGGCCGGTGACGAGACCCAGTACTTC.

About this clone: The sample carries other DNA sequences with the same CDR3. The chain carries TRBV7-9 and TRBJ1-2; the D gene is possibly TRBD1 (5 bases). The ends were cut back, 3 bases at V and 4 bases at J, with 9 bases in the middle. CDR3 length: 13 amino acids. In germline, CDR1 is SEHNR, CDR2 FQNEAQ (reference sequence). CDR3 sequence (DNA): TGTGCCAGCAGCTTGGGGCAGACCTATGGCTACACCTTC. It encodes CASSLGQTYGYTF.

Notes on this clone: Compared with germline, one end of the junction differs, possibly owing to a read error. The chain is built from TRBV7-7 and TRBJ2-1, with a tentative D call TRBD1 (6 bases). This CDR3 spans 15 amino acids. Germline values: CDR1 SSHAT, CDR2 FNYEAQ (reference sequence). CDR3 sequence (DNA): TGTGCTAGCAGCTTAAGGGGGTCAGGGGACGATGAGCAGTTCTTC. Translating it yields CASSLRGSGDDEQFF.

This chain links TRBV4-3 with TRBJ2-5, with D hard to call. CDR3 length: 16 amino acids. Germline V gene sequence: CDR1 LGHNA, CDR2 YSLEER. Trimming cost V 0 bases and J 2 bases, with 13 bases left between them. In DNA, the CDR3 is TGCGCCAGCAGCCAAGATGGGCCCCCGGCTCAAGAGACCCAGTACTTC. Its protein is CASSQDGPPAQETQYF.

This rearrangement joins TRBV28 to TRBJ2-3; 8 bases align to TRBD2. The CDR3 runs to 14 residues. In germline, CDR1 is MDHEN, CDR2 SYDVKM. The trim removed 7 bases at V and 2 bases at J, leaving 5 bases unmatched. The CDR3 nucleotides read TGTGCCAGCATCACGGGGGGGTACACAGATACGCAGTATTTT. Amino acids: CASITGGYTDTQYF.

The J gene is TRBJ2-3, the V gene TRBV11-3; D remains unclear. Trimming left V 3 bases short and J 0 bases short, with 10 bases between. The CDR3 consists of 15 residues. Germline CDR1 reads SGHNT; CDR2 reads YENEEA. The CDR3 DNA sequence: TGTGCCAGCAGCTTTAGGAAGTCTAGCACAGATACGCAGTATTTT. It translates to CASSFRKSSTDTQYF.

This clone has only one observation. The chain is built from TRBV5-1 and TRBJ1-4, with 9 bases aligning to TRBD1. CDR3 length: 16 residues. Germline loops: CDR1 SGHRS, CDR2 YFSETQ. The J segment lost 8 bases and the V segment lost 4 bases, leaving 12 bases of the junction unmatched. This CDR3 is CASSPPGIQGAEKLFF. In DNA form, the CDR3 reads TGCGCCAGCAGCCCACCGGGGATACAGGGGGCCGAAAAACTGTTTTTT.

V and J are TRBV7-8 and TRBJ2-5; 7 nucleotides agree with TRBD1. J lost 3 bases, V lost 5 bases, and 3 bases had no gene match. The V gene's germline CDR1 is SGHVS and CDR2 FQNEAQ. The CDR3 sequence is 13 residues long. The CDR3 DNA reads as TGTGCCAGCAGCCGAGACAGGGAAGAGACCCAGTACTTC. Amino acid sequence: CASSRDREETQYF.

The chain employs TRBV7-2 and TRBJ1-1; D not resolved. V dropped 2 bases and J dropped 1 base, with 5 bases sitting between them. This CDR3 spans 13 amino acids. Germline lookup yields CDR1 SGHTA and CDR2 FQGNSA. CDR3 nucleotides: TGTGCCAGCAGCTTACGCGCGAACACTGAAGCTTTCTTT. This encodes CASSLRANTEAFF. The entire variable domain, with the rest obtained from reference TRBV7-2 and TRBJ1-1, is as follows: GAGVSQSPSNKVTEKGKDVELRCDPISGHTALYWYRQSLGQGLEFLIYFQGNSAPDKSGLPSDRFSAERTGGSVSTLTIQRTQQEDSAVYLCASSLRANTEAFFGQGTRLTVV.

The chain uses TRBV18 and TRBJ1-2; possible D gene TRBD1, 6 bases. Germline CDR1 and CDR2: KGHSH and LQKENI. The CDR3 extends over 15 amino acids. Trimming cost V 3 bases and J 0 bases, with 11 bases left between them. CDR3 coding DNA: TGTGCCAGCTCACCTGAGACAGGTCCTAACTATGGCTACACCTTC. Its translation: CASSPETGPNYGYTF.

In its sample, this clone was seen a few times. The chain links TRBV7-6 to TRBJ2-2; tentative D call: TRBD1 (7 bases). Deletions cut 8 bases from V and 6 bases from J, with 13 bases between. The CDR3 sequence is 13 residues long. Germline CDR1 reads SGHVS; CDR2 reads FNYEAQ. This CDR3 reads CASQGDWAGELFF. CDR3 DNA sequence: TGTGCCAGCCAGGGGGACTGGGCCGGGGAGCTGTTTTTT.

J is TRBJ2-1 and V is TRBV7-2; 8 bases agree with TRBD2. Germline CDR1 and CDR2: SGHTA and FQGNSA. Losses at the gene ends were 5 bases for V and 8 bases for J; bases not matched to a gene: 11. This CDR3 is built from 15 residues. The chain's CDR3 is CASSVDSGGADEQFF. CDR3 DNA: TGTGCCAGCAGCGTGGATTCCGGGGGGGCCGATGAGCAGTTCTTC.

The chain joins TRBV14 to TRBJ1-3, with unresolved D. V gave up 4 bases and J gave up 0 bases, with 10 bases separating them. The CDR3 extends over 15 amino acids. Germline loops: CDR1 SGHDN, CDR2 FVKESK. CDR3 residues: CASSLLLSSGNTIYF. The CDR3 region has the DNA TGTGCCAGCAGCCTTCTCTTGAGCTCTGGAAACACCATATATTTT.

J is TRBJ2-3 and V is TRBV7-3; 7 nucleotides align to TRBD2. The V and J ends lost 5 bases and 2 bases, in that order; junction bases with no gene match: 4. The CDR3 sequence is 14 residues long. CDR1 SGHTA and CDR2 FQGTGA come from the germline V gene. The CDR3 is CASSQGLVTDTQYF. CDR3 bases: TGTGCCAGCAGCCAAGGACTAGTCACAGATACGCAGTATTTT.

The V and J genes are TRBV7-3 and TRBJ2-1; the D gene is possibly TRBD2 (5 bases). V was pared by 2 bases and J by 7 bases, with 12 bases between. The CDR3 runs to 14 residues. Per germline, CDR1 SGHTA and CDR2 FQGTGA. CDR3 in amino acids: CASSLERGMNEQFF. The CDR3 region has the DNA TGTGCCAGCAGCTTAGAACGAGGGATGAATGAGCAGTTCTTC.

In this sample, this clone turned up once. The V call is TRBV28, the J call TRBJ2-7; 9 bases agree with TRBD2. The J segment lost 3 bases and the V segment lost 7 bases, leaving 16 bases of the junction unmatched. This CDR3 has 17 residues. From germline, CDR1 is MDHEN and CDR2 SYDVKM. The CDR3 sequence: CASNPGTSYSMGYEQYF. The DNA of the CDR3 is TGTGCCAGCAACCCGGGGACTAGCTATTCAATGGGCTACGAGCAGTACTTC.

This chain links TRBV30 with TRBJ2-5; possibly TRBD1 for D (6 bases). Trimming cost V 2 bases and J 4 bases, with 17 bases left between them. The CDR3 is 15 residues long. Germline V lookup: CDR1 GTSNPN, CDR2 SVGIG (reference sequence). In DNA form, the CDR3 reads TGTGCCTGGAGTCCCCAAGACAGGTGGGGAGAGACCCAGTACTTC. Translating gives CAWSPQDRWGETQYF.

This chain links TRBV28 with TRBJ2-4; D not certain. V was pared by 4 bases and J by 7 bases, with 11 bases between. The length of the CDR3 is 13 residues. Germline CDR1 reads MDHEN; CDR2 reads SYDVKM. The CDR3 sequence: CASSSGPLNIQYF. The DNA for the CDR3 is TGTGCCAGCAGTTCCGGGCCGCTCAACATTCAGTACTTC.

This chain joins TRBV2 and TRBJ2-7; TRBD1 matches 9 bases. Trimming removed 8 bases from V and 3 bases from J; junction bases left unmatched: 5. This CDR3 is built from 13 residues. The V gene's germline CDR1 is SNHLY and CDR2 FYNNEI. The CDR3 loop reads CASRRDRDYEQYF. CDR3 nucleotides: TGTGCCAGCCGCCGGGACAGGGACTACGAGCAGTACTTC. Together with reference TRBV2 and TRBJ2-7, the CDR3 gives the full variable domain: EPEVTQTPSHQVTQMGQEVILRCVPISNHLYFYWYRQILGQKVEFLVSFYNNEISEKSEIFDDQFSVERPDGSNFTLKIRSTKLEDSAMYFCASRRDRDYEQYFGPGTRLTVT.

The V gene is TRBV6-6, the J gene TRBJ2-1, with D perhaps TRBD2 (5 bases). V gave up 10 bases and J gave up 6 bases, with 19 bases separating them. The CDR3 has 14 residues. The V gene's germline CDR1 is MNHNY and CDR2 SVGAGI (reference sequence). The CDR3 protein is CAISGAVSSNEQFF. CDR3 DNA sequence: TGTGCCATCTCCGGAGCGGTGAGTAGCAATGAGCAGTTCTTC.

J is TRBJ1-2 and V is TRBV11-2; D call uncertain. The length of the CDR3 is 14 residues. In germline, CDR1 is SGHAT, CDR2 FQNNGV. The V end was cut by 5 bases, the J end by 4 bases, with 14 bases between. CDR3 amino acids: CASSPDAALYGYTF. As DNA, the CDR3 is TGTGCCAGCAGCCCGGACGCGGCACTCTATGGCTACACCTTC.

This clone was seen once. The chain links TRBV5-6 to TRBJ2-2; 7 positions match TRBD2. This CDR3 spans 15 amino acids. The germline gives CDR1 SGHDT, CDR2 YYEEEE. V gave up 4 bases and J gave up 1 base; unmatched junction bases: 4. CDR3 coding DNA: TGTGCCAGCAGCCAGGGACTACTGAACACCGGGGAGCTGTTTTTT. Its translation is CASSQGLLNTGELFF.

Of note for this clone: Other DNA sequences in the sample encode the same CDR3. The chain joins TRBV7-2 to TRBJ1-2; D remains unclear. Trimming removed 5 bases from V and 2 bases from J, with 9 bases in between. The CDR3 totals 13 residues. Germline values: CDR1 SGHTA, CDR2 FQGNSA. The CDR3 nucleotides are TGTGCCAGCAGCGCCACAGTGAACTATGGCTACACCTTC. Protein product: CASSATVNYGYTF.

A few counts support this clone. Different DNA sequences within this sample yield the same CDR3. This chain uses TRBV6-4 with TRBJ1-1, with no clear D. The ends were cut back, 5 bases at V and 1 base at J, with 8 bases in the middle. The length of the CDR3 is 13 residues. In germline, CDR1 is MRHNA, CDR2 SNTAGT. The DNA for the CDR3 is TGTGCCAGCAGTCTACAACCGAACACTGAAGCTTTCTTT. This sequence encodes CASSLQPNTEAFF.

The chain has TRBV6-5 and TRBJ2-5, with a weak D call TRBD2 (5 bases). Trimming pared 9 bases from V and 5 bases from J, leaving 16 bases between. Germline loops: CDR1 MNHEY, CDR2 SVGAGI. This CDR3 contains 13 residues. CDR3 in DNA: TGTGCCAGTTCCCCACGGGAATGGGAGACCCAGTACTTC. It codes for CASSPREWETQYF.

V is TRBV25-1 and J is TRBJ2-5; no definite D call. Trimming pared 6 bases from V and 5 bases from J, leaving 16 bases between. The CDR3 runs to 14 residues. Germline V gives CDR1 MGHDK, CDR2 SYGVNS. CDR3 amino acids: CASSQTDSRETQYF. As DNA, the CDR3 is TGTGCCAGCAGCCAGACGGATTCCAGGGAGACCCAGTACTTC.